This TCR beta chain comes out of a study of T cell responses to AZD1222 COVID-19 vaccine. Broader study findings: At study baseline, merely more than 5 AZD1222 recipients were seropositive. A rise in Spike-specific TCR breadth and depth followed two AZD1222 doses. There were vaccine-associated CD4 TCRs across spike, dominant at 160-218 and 743-854. The donor group comprised mostly white British people and more females; the analysis possibly underestimated clonal diversity.

Profiled with immunoSEQ multiplex PCR; TCRdb holds only in-frame clones, not every one. The data hold over 85,000 clones, with roughly 91% observed a single time. As for this clone: The antigen remains undetermined.

Specimen: peripheral blood, collected on day 0 of AZD1222 vaccination. This sequence originates from an adult in good health.

For the CDR3, the DNA is TGTGCCAGCTCACCACCGTCGGCGCAAGAGACCCAGTACTTC. It is translated as CASSPPSAQETQYF. The chain combines TRBV18 with TRBJ2-5; no clear D. The CDR3 runs 14 residues. V was cut by 0 bases and J by 2 bases, with 7 bases left in between. Germline V gives CDR1 KGHSH, CDR2 LQKENI.